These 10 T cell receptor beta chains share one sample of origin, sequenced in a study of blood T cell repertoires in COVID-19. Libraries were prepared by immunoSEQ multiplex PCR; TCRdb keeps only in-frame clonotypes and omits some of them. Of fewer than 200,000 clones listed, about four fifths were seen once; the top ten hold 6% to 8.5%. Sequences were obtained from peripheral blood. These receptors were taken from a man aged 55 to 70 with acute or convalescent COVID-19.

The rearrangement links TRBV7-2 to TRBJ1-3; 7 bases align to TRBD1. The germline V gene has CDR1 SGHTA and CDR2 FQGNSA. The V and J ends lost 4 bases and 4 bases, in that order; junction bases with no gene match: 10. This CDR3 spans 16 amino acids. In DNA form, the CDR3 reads TGTGCCAGCAGCTCTACCGACAGGGAACTGGGAAACACCATATATTTT. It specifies CASSSTDRELGNTIYF.

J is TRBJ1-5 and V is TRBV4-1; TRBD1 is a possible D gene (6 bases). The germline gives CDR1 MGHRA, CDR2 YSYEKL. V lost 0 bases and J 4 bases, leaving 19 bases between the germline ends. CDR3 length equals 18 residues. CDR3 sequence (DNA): TGCGCCAGCAGCCAAGATAGGGGGTCAGGGAGAAGGAATCAGCCCCAGCATTTT. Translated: CASSQDRGSGRRNQPQHF.

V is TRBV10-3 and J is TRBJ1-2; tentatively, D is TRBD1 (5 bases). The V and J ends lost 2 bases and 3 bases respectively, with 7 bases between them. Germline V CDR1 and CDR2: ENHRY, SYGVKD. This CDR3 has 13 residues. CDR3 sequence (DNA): TGTGCCATCAGTGAGGGGGCCGACTATGGCTACACCTTC. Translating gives CAISEGADYGYTF.

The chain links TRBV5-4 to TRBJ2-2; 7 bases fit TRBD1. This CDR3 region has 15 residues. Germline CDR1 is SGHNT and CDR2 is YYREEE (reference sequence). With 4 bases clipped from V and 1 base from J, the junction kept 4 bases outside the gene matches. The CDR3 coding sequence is TGTGCCAGCAGCCCAGGGGGTGTGAACACCGGGGAGCTGTTTTTT. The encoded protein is CASSPGGVNTGELFF.

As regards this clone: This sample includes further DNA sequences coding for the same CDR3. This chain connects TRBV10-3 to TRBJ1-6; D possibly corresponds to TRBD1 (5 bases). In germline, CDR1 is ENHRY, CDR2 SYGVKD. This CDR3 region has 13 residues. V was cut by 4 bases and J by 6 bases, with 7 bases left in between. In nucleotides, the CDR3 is TGTGCCATCAGTGGACAGATTAATTCACCCCTCCACTTT. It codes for CAISGQINSPLHF.

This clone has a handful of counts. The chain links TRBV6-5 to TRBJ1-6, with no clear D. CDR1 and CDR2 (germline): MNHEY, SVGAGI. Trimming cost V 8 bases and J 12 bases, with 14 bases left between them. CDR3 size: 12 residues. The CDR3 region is CASSTGILPLHF. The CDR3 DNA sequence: TGTGCCAGCTCAACCGGGATTTTACCCCTCCACTTT.

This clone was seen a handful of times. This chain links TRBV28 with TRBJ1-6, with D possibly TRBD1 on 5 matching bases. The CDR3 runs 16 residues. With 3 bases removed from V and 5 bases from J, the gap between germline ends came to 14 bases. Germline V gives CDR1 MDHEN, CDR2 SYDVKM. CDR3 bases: TGTGCCAGCAGTTTTCAGGGTCTCCCCAATAATTCACCCCTCCACTTT. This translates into CASSFQGLPNNSPLHF.

In nucleotides, the CDR3 is TGTGCCAGCAGTTACTTCGGAGTCAAGCACACTGAAGCTTTCTTT. It is translated as CASSYFGVKHTEAFF. The chain combines TRBV6-5 with TRBJ1-1; D is unresolved. Trimming cost V 1 base and J 3 bases, with 12 bases left between them. This CDR3 region has 15 residues. In germline, CDR1 is MNHEY, CDR2 SVGAGI.

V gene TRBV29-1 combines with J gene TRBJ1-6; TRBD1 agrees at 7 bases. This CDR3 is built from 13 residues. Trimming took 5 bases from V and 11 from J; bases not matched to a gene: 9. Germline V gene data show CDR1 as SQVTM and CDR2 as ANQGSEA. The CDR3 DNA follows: TGCAGCGTTATGGAGGGGGCTGATACACCCCTCCACTTT. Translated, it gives CSVMEGADTPLHF.

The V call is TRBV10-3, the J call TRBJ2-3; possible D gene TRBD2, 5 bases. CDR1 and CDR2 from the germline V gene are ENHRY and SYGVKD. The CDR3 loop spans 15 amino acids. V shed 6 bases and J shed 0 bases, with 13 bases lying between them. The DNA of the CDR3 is TGTGCCATCAGGCCCAGGACGGGAAGCACAGATACGCAGTATTTT. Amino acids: CAIRPRTGSTDTQYF.